Listed below are T cell receptor beta chains from one sample, sequenced in a study of blood T cells in healthy people across ages. A single record per CDR3 protein comes from TCRdb applying MiXCR to the 5' RACE reads. The data show 1.5 million or so distinct CDR3 sequences, with roughly 45% seen just once and around 8% held by the top ten. Sequencing was done on a sample of blood. Receptors originate from a woman aged 18 to 35 in good health. The CDR3 runs from the conserved cysteine through the conserved F or W. D genes are given only for firm matches. Clone sizes are given selectively: once, few, many, or a class where the clone is expanded.

CDR3 protein	CDR3 DNA	CDR3 length	D gene	V gene	clone size	J gene
CSASVDRGEYEQYF	TGCAGTGCTAGTGTGGACAGGGGGGAGTACGAGCAGTACTTC	14	TRBD1	TRBV20-1	few	TRBJ2-7
CASSERYQTYNEQFF	TGTGCCAGCAGTGAACGATACCAGACCTACAATGAGCAGTTCTTC	15	.	TRBV6-1	once	TRBJ2-1
CASSEVDNEQFF	TGTGCCAGCAGTGAGGTGGACAATGAGCAGTTCTTC	12	.	TRBV6-1	.	TRBJ2-1
CSARDSQGQETQYF	TGCAGTGCTAGAGATAGCCAGGGCCAAGAGACCCAGTACTTC	14	.	TRBV20-1	few	TRBJ2-5
CASSSPGTGVGEQYF	TGCGCCAGCAGCTCCCCCGGGACAGGGGTCGGCGAGCAGTACTTC	15	TRBD1	TRBV5-1	.	TRBJ2-7
CASSGTGWSEQYF	TGTGCCAGCAGCGGAACAGGGTGGTCCGAGCAGTACTTC	13	.	TRBV5-5	.	TRBJ2-7
CSAWEAGGLAEAFF	TGCAGCGCATGGGAGGCAGGGGGCTTAGCTGAAGCTTTCTTT	14	TRBD1	TRBV29-1	.	TRBJ1-1
CSAPDRDLSTDTQYF	TGCAGTGCTCCGGACAGGGACCTTAGCACAGATACGCAGTATTTT	15	TRBD1	TRBV20-1	.	TRBJ2-3
CASSFKAGNTGELFF	TGTGCCAGCAGTTTTAAGGCCGGGAACACCGGGGAGCTGTTTTTT	15	.	TRBV12-3/TRBV12-4	.	TRBJ2-2
CASSFGTGLRTEAFF	TGTGCCAGCAGCTTTGGGACAGGGCTAAGGACTGAAGCTTTCTTT	15	TRBD1	TRBV7-2	.	TRBJ1-1
CASSSIPDPWYF	TGCGCCAGCAGCTCCATTCCGGACCCCTGGTACTTC	12	.	TRBV5-1	once	TRBJ2-5
CASSLAGLAKETQYF	TGTGCCAGCAGCTTAGCCGGACTAGCGAAAGAGACCCAGTACTTC	15	TRBD2	TRBV7-2	.	TRBJ2-5
CASSLSLAGVGNEQYF	TGCGCCAGCAGCTTAAGTCTAGCGGGAGTGGGCAATGAGCAGTACTTC	16	TRBD2	TRBV5-1	.	TRBJ2-4
CASSPRDTYTQYF	TGTGCCAGCAGCCCCCGGGACACCTATACGCAGTATTTT	13	.	TRBV14	.	TRBJ2-3
CSATRAGAWDTQYF	TGCAGTGCCACGAGGGCCGGGGCATGGGATACGCAGTATTTT	14	.	TRBV20-1	.	TRBJ2-3
CASSTTRTGVEETQYF	TGTGCCAGCAGCACTACCCGGACAGGGGTCGAGGAGACCCAGTACTTC	16	TRBD1	TRBV2	.	TRBJ2-5
CAISVASGGDGYEQYF	TGTGCCATCAGTGTGGCTAGCGGGGGGGACGGGTACGAGCAGTACTTC	16	TRBD2	TRBV10-3	few	TRBJ2-7
CASSSGLAGGMADTQYF	TGTGCCAGCAGCTCTGGACTAGCGGGGGGGATGGCAGATACGCAGTATTTT	17	TRBD2	TRBV7-3	.	TRBJ2-3
CASSLGVGEQYF	TGTGCCAGCAGTTTAGGAGTTGGCGAGCAGTACTTC	12	.	TRBV27	many	TRBJ2-7
CASSEQVSFEQFF	TGTGCCAGCAGTGAACAGGTTTCCTTTGAGCAGTTCTTC	13	.	TRBV27	few	TRBJ2-1
CASSYPPGVSNQPQHF	TGTGCCAGCAGTTACCCCCCCGGTGTAAGCAATCAGCCCCAGCATTTT	16	.	TRBV6-6	.	TRBJ1-5
CASSTTTPRGEQFF	TGTGCCAGCAGTACAACAACCCCAAGGGGTGAGCAGTTCTTC	14	.	TRBV28	few	TRBJ2-1
CASSLVGTASSTGELFF	TGTGCCAGCAGCTTAGTCGGGACGGCCTCGAGCACCGGGGAGCTGTTTTTT	17	.	TRBV7-9	.	TRBJ2-2
CASSRLRWTNEKLFF	TGTGCCAGCAGTCGCCTTAGGTGGACTAATGAAAAACTGTTTTTT	15	.	TRBV28	.	TRBJ1-4
CAISEGQNPTYEQYF	TGTGCCATCAGTGAGGGGCAGAATCCGACCTACGAGCAGTACTTC	15	.	TRBV10-3	few	TRBJ2-7
CAISELDEQYF	TGTGCCATCAGTGAGTTGGATGAGCAGTACTTC	11	.	TRBV10-3	.	TRBJ2-7
CASMGQTSLNEQYF	TGTGCCAGCATGGGACAGACGAGCCTAAACGAGCAGTACTTC	14	TRBD1	TRBV6-2/TRBV6-3	.	TRBJ2-7
CAGSVGLDPSYEQYF	TGTGCCGGCAGCGTAGGACTGGATCCTTCCTACGAGCAGTACTTC	15	.	TRBV9	.	TRBJ2-7
CVSSLVGDTSYEQYF	TGCGTCAGCAGCTTGGTTGGGGACACTTCCTACGAGCAGTACTTC	15	.	TRBV5-1	.	TRBJ2-7
CASSELGEGPDTQYF	TGTGCCAGCAGTGAATTGGGGGAGGGCCCAGATACGCAGTATTTT	15	TRBD2	TRBV6-4	.	TRBJ2-3
CASSRLGGAGDSYNEQFF	TGCGCCAGCAGCCGCCTGGGGGGAGCGGGGGACTCCTACAATGAGCAGTTCTTC	18	TRBD2	TRBV5-1	few	TRBJ2-1
CSVVPVFEAFF	TGCAGCGTTGTACCAGTATTTGAAGCTTTCTTT	11	.	TRBV29-1	.	TRBJ1-1
CASSQVGRPGHPGEQYF	TGTGCCAGCAGCCAAGTGGGCCGACCGGGACACCCTGGCGAGCAGTACTTC	17	.	TRBV14	few	TRBJ2-7
CATFTGGFPTGELFF	TGTGCCACCTTCACAGGGGGGTTTCCCACCGGGGAGCTGTTTTTT	15	TRBD1	TRBV10-3	.	TRBJ2-2
CASSRTGAETQYF	TGTGCCAGCAGCCGGACGGGGGCAGAGACCCAGTACTTC	13	.	TRBV7-2	.	TRBJ2-5
CASSPATSLGETQYF	TGCGCCAGCAGCCCTGCGACTAGCTTAGGGGAGACCCAGTACTTC	15	TRBD2	TRBV5-1	.	TRBJ2-5
CASSSYRAFPTYEQYF	TGTGCCAGCAGCTCCTACCGGGCCTTCCCCACCTACGAGCAGTACTTC	16	.	TRBV7-9	.	TRBJ2-7
CASSYLGDSEQYF	TGTGCCAGCAGCTACCTCGGCGACTCCGAGCAGTACTTC	13	.	TRBV6-5	.	TRBJ2-7
CASSSDRDAEAFF	TGTGCCAGCAGCTCTGACAGGGACGCTGAAGCTTTCTTT	13	TRBD1	TRBV7-9	few	TRBJ1-1
CASRPVGLAGSETQYF	TGTGCCAGCAGACCCGTCGGACTAGCGGGGTCAGAGACCCAGTACTTC	16	TRBD2	TRBV5-6	many	TRBJ2-5
CASSLALKGSSGANVLTF	TGTGCCAGCAGCTTAGCGCTTAAAGGGAGCTCTGGGGCCAACGTCCTGACTTTC	18	.	TRBV7-6	.	TRBJ2-6
CSVERNEQYF	TGCAGCGTTGAGAGGAATGAGCAGTACTTC	10	.	TRBV29-1	.	TRBJ2-5
CASSPRASAYTDTQYF	TGTGCCAGCTCACCTCGGGCCTCCGCATACACAGATACGCAGTATTTT	16	.	TRBV18	.	TRBJ2-3
CASSRGTTSSGNTIYF	TGTGCCAGCAGCCGGGGGACGACTAGCTCTGGAAACACCATATATTTT	16	.	TRBV3-1	.	TRBJ1-3
CASSLELRLAVLYNEQFF	TGCGCCAGCAGCTTGGAGTTGCGGCTAGCGGTCCTCTACAATGAGCAGTTCTTC	18	TRBD2	TRBV5-1	.	TRBJ2-1
CSVDSANEKLFF	TGCAGTGTCGACAGCGCCAATGAAAAACTGTTTTTT	12	.	TRBV20-1	.	TRBJ1-4
CASSTGYNQPQHF	TGTGCCAGCAGCACAGGGTACAATCAGCCCCAGCATTTT	13	.	TRBV7-2	.	TRBJ1-5
CASSYLGTGGRQDTQYF	TGTGCCAGCAGTTACCTTGGGACAGGCGGGCGTCAAGATACGCAGTATTTT	17	TRBD1	TRBV6-2/TRBV6-3	.	TRBJ2-3
CAITASGLAGELFF	TGTGCCATCACCGCTAGCGGGTTGGCCGGGGAGCTGTTTTTT	14	TRBD2	TRBV10-3	.	TRBJ2-2
CASRGTGASSPLHF	TGTGCCAGCAGGGGGACAGGGGCGAGTTCACCCCTCCACTTT	14	TRBD1	TRBV28	.	TRBJ1-6
CASSQAAESSYEQYF	TGCGCCAGCAGCCAAGCCGCCGAGAGCTCCTACGAGCAGTACTTC	15	.	TRBV4-1	many	TRBJ2-7
CASSLEAAPSSYNEQFF	TGCGCCAGCAGCTTGGAGGCTGCTCCTAGCTCCTACAATGAGCAGTTCTTC	17	.	TRBV5-1	.	TRBJ2-1
CASREAGASYEQYF	TGTGCCAGCAGGGAAGCGGGAGCTTCCTACGAGCAGTACTTC	14	TRBD2	TRBV6-1	.	TRBJ2-7
CASSWGGRGNTGAFF	TGTGCCAGCAGTTGGGGGGGAAGAGGGAACACTGGAGCTTTCTTT	15	.	TRBV11-2	.	TRBJ1-1
CSARDISPEQFF	TGCAGTGCTAGAGATATTAGCCCTGAGCAGTTCTTC	12	.	TRBV20-1	.	TRBJ2-1
CASSSSRDRRDYEQYF	TGCGCCAGCAGTTCTAGCCGGGACAGGAGAGACTACGAGCAGTACTTC	16	TRBD1	TRBV5-1	.	TRBJ2-7
CASSYGTLNYGYTF	TGTGCCAGCAGTTACGGGACACTAAACTATGGCTACACCTTC	14	.	TRBV6-2/TRBV6-3	.	TRBJ1-2
CASRLTGPYEQYF	TGTGCCAGCAGGCTGACTGGGCCTTACGAGCAGTACTTC	13	.	TRBV28	few	TRBJ2-7
CASSYSVLRGGGEKLFF	TGTGCCAGCAGTTACTCGGTACTGCGTGGGGGCGGTGAAAAACTGTTTTTT	17	.	TRBV6-5	.	TRBJ1-4
CASSYHTGGSNYGYTF	TGTGCCAGCAGTTACCACACCGGGGGGTCTAACTATGGCTACACCTTC	16	.	TRBV12-3/TRBV12-4	few	TRBJ1-2